The T cell receptor (beta chain) described here comes from a study of T cells expressing NK-cell markers. Whole-study context: From sorted CD3+CD56+NKG2C+, CD3+CD56+NKG2C- and CD3+CD56-NKG2C+ T cells came the TCR beta repertoires. The sequencing cohort of eight donors included seven HCMV-seropositive individuals and one seronegative individual.

Concerning this clonotype: The antigen is not known.

Study observations and caveats: Dominant NKG2C+ clonotypes accounted for about 1.0-8% of CD8+ T cells in six donors. Topping the CD3+CD56-NKG2C+ fraction as well were these clonotypes, in several donors.

TCRdb reprocessed the 5' RACE reads and reports one entry per CDR3 protein, with no DNA. The table gives 150,000 to 180,000 distinct CDR3 sequences; the top ten clones make up around a third of it. The CDR3 has 19 residues. Input material: blood T cells: a sorted CD56 or NKG2C T cell subset, CD4+ or CD8+ T cells, or bulk PBMC T cells (not recorded which). The TCR originated in a woman in her forties or fifties in good health. This rearrangement joins TRBV12-3 or TRBV12-4 to TRBJ2-6; TCRdb indicates TRBD2, and absent DNA this call remains unverified. CDR3 in amino acids: CASSPWDSPAHAGANVLTF.